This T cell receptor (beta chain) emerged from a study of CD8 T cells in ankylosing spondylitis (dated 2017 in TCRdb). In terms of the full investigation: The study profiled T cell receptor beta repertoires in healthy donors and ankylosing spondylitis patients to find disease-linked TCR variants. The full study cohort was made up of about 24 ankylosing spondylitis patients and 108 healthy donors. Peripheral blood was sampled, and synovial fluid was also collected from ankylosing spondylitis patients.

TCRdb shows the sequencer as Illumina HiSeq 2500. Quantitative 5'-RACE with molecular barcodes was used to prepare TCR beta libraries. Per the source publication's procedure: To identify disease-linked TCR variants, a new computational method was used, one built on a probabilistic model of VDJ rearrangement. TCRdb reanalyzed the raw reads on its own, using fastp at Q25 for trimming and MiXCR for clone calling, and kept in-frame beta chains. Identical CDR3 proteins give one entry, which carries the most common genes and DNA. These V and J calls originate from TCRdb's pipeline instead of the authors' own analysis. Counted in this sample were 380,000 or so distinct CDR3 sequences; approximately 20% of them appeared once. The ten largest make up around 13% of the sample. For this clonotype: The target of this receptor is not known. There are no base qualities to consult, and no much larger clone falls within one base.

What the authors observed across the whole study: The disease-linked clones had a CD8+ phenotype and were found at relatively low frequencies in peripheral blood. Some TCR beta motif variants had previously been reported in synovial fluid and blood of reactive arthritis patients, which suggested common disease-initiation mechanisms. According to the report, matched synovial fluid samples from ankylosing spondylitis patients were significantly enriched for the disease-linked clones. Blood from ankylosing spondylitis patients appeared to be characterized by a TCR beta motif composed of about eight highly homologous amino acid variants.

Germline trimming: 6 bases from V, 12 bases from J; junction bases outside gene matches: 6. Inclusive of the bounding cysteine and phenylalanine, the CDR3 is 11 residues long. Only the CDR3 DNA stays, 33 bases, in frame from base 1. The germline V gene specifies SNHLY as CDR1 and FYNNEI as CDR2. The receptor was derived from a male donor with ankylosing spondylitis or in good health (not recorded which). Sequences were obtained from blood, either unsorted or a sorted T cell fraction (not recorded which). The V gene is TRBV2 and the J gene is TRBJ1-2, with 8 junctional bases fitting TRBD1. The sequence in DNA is TGTGCCAGCAGCGGGACAGGTTTGCACACCTTC. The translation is CASSGTGLHTF. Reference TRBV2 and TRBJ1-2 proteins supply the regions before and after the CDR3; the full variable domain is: EPEVTQTPSHQVTQMGQEVILRCVPISNHLYFYWYRQILGQKVEFLVSFYNNEISEKSEIFDDQFSVERPDGSNFTLKIRSTKLEDSAMYFCASSGTGLHTFGSGTRLTVV.